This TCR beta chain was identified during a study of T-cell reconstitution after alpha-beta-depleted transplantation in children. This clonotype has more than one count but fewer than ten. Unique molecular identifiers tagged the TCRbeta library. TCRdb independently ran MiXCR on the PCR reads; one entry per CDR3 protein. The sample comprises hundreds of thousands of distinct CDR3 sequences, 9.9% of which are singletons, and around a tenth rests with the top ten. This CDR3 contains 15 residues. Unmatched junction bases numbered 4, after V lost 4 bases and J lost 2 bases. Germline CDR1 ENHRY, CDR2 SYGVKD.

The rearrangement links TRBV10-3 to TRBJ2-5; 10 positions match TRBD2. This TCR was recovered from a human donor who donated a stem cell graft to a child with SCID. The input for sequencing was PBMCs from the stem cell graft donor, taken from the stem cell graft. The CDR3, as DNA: TGTGCCATCAGTGGGTCACTAGCGGGACAAGAGACCCAGTACTTC. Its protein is CAISGSLAGQETQYF.